What follows are 26 T cell receptor beta chains derived from one specimen sequenced in a study of T-cell reconstitution after alpha-beta-depleted transplantation in children. Unique molecular identifiers were incorporated when the TCRbeta library was constructed. MiXCR, applied by TCRdb to the PCR reads, yields one record per CDR3 protein. Of 700,000 to 950,000 distinct CDR3 sequences in the sample, around 15% were seen once. Sequenced material: PBMCs, mostly from graft donor cells, taken 360 days after TCRalphabeta/CD19-depleted stem cell transplant. Every receptor here comes from a male patient between 5 and 17 years old who had a stem cell transplant for acute lymphoblastic leukemia, so the T cells may come from the graft donor.

This clonotype appeared a few times. The CDR3 sequence is CASSLRTARNEWTEAFF. Written as DNA, the CDR3 is TGCGCCAGCAGCTTGCGGACGGCGAGGAATGAGTGGACTGAAGCTTTCTTT. This chain uses TRBV5-1 with TRBJ1-1; D ambiguous. The CDR3 is 17 residues long. Trimming left V 1 base short and J 5 bases short, with 21 bases between. CDR1 is SGHRS, CDR2 YFSETQ, per germline. The whole variable domain, remainder taken from reference TRBV5-1 and TRBJ1-1, is KAGVTQTPRYLIKTRGQQVTLSCSPISGHRSVSWYQQTPGQGLQFLFEYFSETQRNKGNFPGRFSGRQFSNSRSEMNVSTLELGDSALYLCASSLRTARNEWTEAFFGQGTRLTVV.

The sample holds a few counts of this clonotype. J is TRBJ1-5 and V is TRBV10-3; D gene unclear. This CDR3 spans 11 amino acids. The V end was cut by 9 bases, the J end by 11 bases, with 14 bases between. CDR1 ENHRY and CDR2 SYGVKD come from the germline V gene. This CDR3 is CAIGPGRSQHF. The CDR3 coding sequence is TGTGCCATAGGGCCCGGGAGATCCCAGCATTTT.

This clonotype was counted only a few times. The rearrangement uses TRBV29-1 and TRBJ1-1; D gene ambiguous. This CDR3 has 13 amino acids. Germline loops: CDR1 SQVTM, CDR2 ANQGSEA. V lost 2 bases and J lost 2, with 9 bases in between. The CDR3 region has the DNA TGCAGCGTTGAACTACAGAGAAACACTGAAGCTTTCTTT. Translating it yields CSVELQRNTEAFF.

This clonotype appeared a few times. CDR3 DNA sequence: TGTGCCAGCAGGGCGACGGGACAGGGATCAGGTGGCTACACCTTC. Amino acids: CASRATGQGSGGYTF. The chain uses TRBV5-4 and TRBJ1-2; TRBD1 agrees at 9 bases. The CDR3 runs to 15 residues. The germline gives CDR1 SGHNT, CDR2 YYREEE (reference sequence). The junction had 12 bases not matched to a gene; V was cut back by 5 bases and J by 7 bases.

The sample holds a few counts of this clonotype. The chain's CDR3 is CSAMFRGSTDTQYF. Here the CDR3 DNA reads TGCAGTGCTATGTTTAGGGGTAGCACAGATACGCAGTATTTT. The J gene is TRBJ2-3, the V gene TRBV20-1, with D possibly being TRBD1 (5 bases). CDR3 length: 14 amino acids. Germline values: CDR1 DFQATT, CDR2 SNEGSKA (reference sequence). The germline V and J ends were trimmed by 4 bases and 0 bases, with 11 bases remaining between them.

This clonotype was recorded a few times. CDR3 amino acids: CASSPREMDSYEQYF. Written as DNA, the CDR3 is TGCGCCAGCAGCCCCCGGGAGATGGACTCATACGAGCAGTACTTC. The chain carries TRBV5-1 and TRBJ2-7; D may be TRBD2 (6 bases). Germline CDR1 is SGHRS and CDR2 is YFSETQ. V lost 4 bases and J 4 bases, leaving 18 bases between the germline ends. The CDR3 is 15 amino acids. The full variable domain, in which reference TRBV5-1 and TRBJ2-7 provide the parts outside the CDR3, is KAGVTQTPRYLIKTRGQQVTLSCSPISGHRSVSWYQQTPGQGLQFLFEYFSETQRNKGNFPGRFSGRQFSNSRSEMNVSTLELGDSALYLCASSPREMDSYEQYFGPGTRLTVT.

This clonotype was seen many times. The chain has TRBV7-7 and TRBJ2-2, with TRBD2 as a possible D gene (6 bases). This CDR3 is built from 14 residues. Trimming pared 5 bases from V and 2 bases from J, leaving 9 bases between. The germline gives CDR1 SSHAT, CDR2 FNYEAQ (reference sequence). The CDR3 nucleotides read TGTGCCAGCAGCCGTGGACTAAACACCGGGGAGCTGTTTTTT. Its protein is CASSRGLNTGELFF.

J is TRBJ2-5 and V is TRBV20-1; possible D gene TRBD1, 5 bases. V lost 6 bases to trimming and J lost 1 base, with 15 bases between them. Germline CDR1 reads DFQATT; CDR2 reads SNEGSKA (reference sequence). The CDR3 is made up of 14 amino acids. The CDR3 nucleotides read TGCAGTGCAATCCCACCCCAGGGCCAAGAGACCCAGTACTTC. Amino acid sequence: CSAIPPQGQETQYF.

This sequence joins TRBV12-3 or TRBV12-4 and TRBJ2-3, with D uncertain. The ends were cut back, 2 bases at V and 0 bases at J, with 15 bases in the middle. This CDR3 has 17 amino acids. The CDR3 here is CASSLRPVAASTDTQYF. The CDR3 DNA reads as TGTGCCAGCAGTTTAAGGCCCGTCGCTGCCAGCACAGATACGCAGTATTTT.

V gene TRBV20-1 combines with J gene TRBJ2-1; D is uncertain. Germline-derived CDR1 and CDR2 are DFQATT and SNEGSKA (reference sequence). The V gene lost 3 bases and the J gene lost 0 bases, with 15 bases spanning the gap. This CDR3 has 16 amino acids. CDR3 sequence reads: CSASLFRRYSYNEQFF. The CDR3 nucleotides are TGCAGTGCTAGCCTATTTAGGCGTTACTCCTACAATGAGCAGTTCTTC.

This rearrangement joins TRBV13 to TRBJ2-7, with TRBD2 identical over 7 bases. Germline CDR1 is PRHDT and CDR2 is FYEKMQ (reference sequence). The CDR3 contains 15 residues. The V and J ends lost 5 bases and 1 base, in that order; junction bases with no gene match: 8. The CDR3 region has the DNA TGTGCCAGCAGCCCGCTGGGAGGGGAGTCCTACGAGCAGTACTTC. Translation gives CASSPLGGESYEQYF.

The chain has TRBV28 and TRBJ2-4; TRBD1 or TRBD2 may be the D gene (5 bases each). CDR1 is MDHEN and CDR2 is SYDVKM in the germline V gene. Trimming took off 3 bases at V and 5 bases at J, with 11 bases between the two ends. The CDR3 runs 14 residues. The CDR3 DNA sequence: TGTGCCAGCAGTTTCCGGGGCCTCGAAAACATTCAGTACTTC. Translating it yields CASSFRGLENIQYF.

This clonotype occurred a few times. The chain is built from TRBV10-3 and TRBJ2-5; perhaps TRBD1 as D (6 bases). This CDR3 region has 13 residues. Germline CDR1 reads ENHRY; CDR2 reads SYGVKD. V lost 6 bases to trimming and J lost 3 bases, with 11 bases between them. The CDR3 DNA reads as TGTGCCATCAGCCCGACAGGAGAAGAGACCCAGTACTTC. Translated: CAISPTGEETQYF.

The rearrangement links TRBV20-1 to TRBJ2-1, with D possibly being TRBD2 (5 bases). Trimming left V 1 base short and J 2 bases short, with 18 bases between. The germline CDR1 and CDR2 sequences are DFQATT and SNEGSKA (reference sequence). The CDR3 contains 17 residues. The CDR3 DNA sequence: TGCAGTGCTAGAGGCCCCTGGGCTAGCCCACCCTACAATGAGCAGTTCTTC. It encodes CSARGPWASPPYNEQFF.

The chain carries TRBV5-1 and TRBJ2-1; 8 bases match TRBD2. This CDR3 comprises 15 residues. CDR1 is SGHRS, CDR2 YFSETQ, per germline. Germline trimming cut 0 bases from V and 7 bases from J; bases unmatched to any gene: 6. This CDR3 reads CASSLVTREGNEQFF. CDR3 in DNA: TGCGCCAGCAGCTTGGTCACCCGGGAGGGGAATGAGCAGTTCTTC.

The chain links TRBV12-3 or TRBV12-4 to TRBJ1-5; 9 bases agree with TRBD1. V was clipped by 4 bases and J by 4 bases; unmatched bases: 17. The CDR3 extends over 19 amino acids. In DNA, the CDR3 is TGTGCCAGCAGTTCGACTATCCGAACAGGGGGCGCAGGTAATCAGCCCCAGCATTTT. As protein: CASSSTIRTGGAGNQPQHF.

This clonotype was counted a few times. The V and J genes are TRBV3-1 and TRBJ2-5, with TRBD2 as a possible D gene (6 bases). The CDR3 spans 15 residues. With 1 base removed from V and 4 bases from J, the gap between germline ends came to 13 bases. Per the germline V gene, CDR1 is LGHDT and CDR2 is YNNKEL (reference sequence). CDR3 region: CASSQGGGLRETQYF. CDR3 sequence (DNA): TGTGCCAGCAGCCAAGGTGGAGGGCTTAGAGAGACCCAGTACTTC.

The rearrangement uses TRBV15 and TRBJ2-7, with D unclear. The CDR3 runs 16 residues. CDR1 is LNHNV, CDR2 YYDKDF, per germline (reference sequence). Trimming shortened V by 0 bases and J by 0 bases, and 12 bases separated the two germline ends. The CDR3 DNA reads as TGTGCCACCAGCAGAGATCTTCAGCCTTTCTCCTACGAGCAGTACTTC. It is translated as CATSRDLQPFSYEQYF.

The chain carries TRBV7-8 and TRBJ1-1; 9 positions agree with TRBD1. With V trimmed by 5 bases and J by 0 bases, 10 bases remained unmatched. The germline V gene encodes CDR1 SGHVS and CDR2 FQNEAQ. The CDR3 sequence is 17 residues long. CDR3 in amino acids: CASSMGQGRPLNTEAFF. The CDR3 DNA reads TGTGCCAGCAGCATGGGACAGGGCCGCCCTTTGAACACTGAAGCTTTCTTT.

The V call is TRBV5-1, the J call TRBJ2-1; 7 bases fit TRBD1. CDR3 length: 17 amino acids. CDR1 is SGHRS, CDR2 YFSETQ, per germline. V was pared by 1 base and J by 8 bases, with 15 bases of the junction left unmatched. CDR3 nucleotide sequence: TGCGCCAGCAGCTTGCACCCCCCTAGACAGGGAGTTGATGAGCAGTTCTTC. Its translation is CASSLHPPRQGVDEQFF. Together with reference TRBV5-1 and TRBJ2-1, the CDR3 gives the full variable domain: KAGVTQTPRYLIKTRGQQVTLSCSPISGHRSVSWYQQTPGQGLQFLFEYFSETQRNKGNFPGRFSGRQFSNSRSEMNVSTLELGDSALYLCASSLHPPRQGVDEQFFGPGTRLTVL.

In its sample, this clonotype was seen a few times. The rearrangement links TRBV12-3 or TRBV12-4 to TRBJ1-5; D remains ambiguous. There are 12 residues in the CDR3. Trimming stripped 8 bases from V and 2 bases from J, with 7 bases between. CDR3 sequence: CASGFGNQPQHF. The CDR3, as DNA: TGTGCCAGCGGGTTTGGCAATCAGCCCCAGCATTTT.

The J gene is TRBJ2-5, the V gene TRBV7-9; TRBD2 is a possible D gene (5 bases). Trimming pared 7 bases from V and 1 base from J, leaving 16 bases between. The CDR3 covers 15 residues. Germline V lookup: CDR1 SEHNR, CDR2 FQNEAQ (reference sequence). The CDR3 region is CASTLTVAFQETQYF. The CDR3 DNA follows: TGTGCCAGCACTTTGACCGTAGCGTTCCAAGAGACCCAGTACTTC.

This chain links TRBV6-5 with TRBJ2-7; TRBD1 agrees at 10 bases. Trimming removed 2 bases from V and 2 bases from J; junction bases left unmatched: 3. This CDR3 has 15 amino acids. CDR1 and CDR2 (germline): MNHEY, SVGAGI. CDR3 protein: CASSYTTGGPYEQYF. The CDR3 DNA follows: TGTGCCAGCAGTTACACGACAGGGGGCCCCTACGAGCAGTACTTC.

In this sample, this clonotype turned up a few times. V is TRBV28 and J is TRBJ2-5, with a possible D match to TRBD2 (6 bases). CDR3 length equals 14 residues. CDR1 and CDR2 (germline): MDHEN, SYDVKM. Trimming left V 5 bases short and J 4 bases short, with 14 bases between. The CDR3 spells CASSEPGEVETQYF. In nucleotides, the CDR3 is TGTGCCAGCAGTGAACCGGGAGAGGTAGAGACCCAGTACTTC.

The chain uses TRBV6-1 and TRBJ1-1; no reliable D call. This CDR3 contains 15 residues. Germline V lookup: CDR1 MNHNS, CDR2 SASEGT. Trimming shortened V by 5 bases and J by 5 bases, and 18 bases separated the two germline ends. CDR3: CASSTLAHGRTEAFF. The CDR3 DNA is TGTGCCAGCAGTACCCTGGCCCACGGGAGGACTGAAGCTTTCTTT.

This clonotype was counted many times. The chain is built from TRBV12-3 or TRBV12-4 and TRBJ2-7, with 9 bases that match TRBD1. This CDR3 has 14 residues. V was clipped by 5 bases and J by 3 bases; unmatched bases: 5. The CDR3 is CASSPRQGGYEQYF. Here the CDR3 DNA reads TGTGCCAGCAGTCCCCGACAGGGGGGCTACGAGCAGTACTTC.